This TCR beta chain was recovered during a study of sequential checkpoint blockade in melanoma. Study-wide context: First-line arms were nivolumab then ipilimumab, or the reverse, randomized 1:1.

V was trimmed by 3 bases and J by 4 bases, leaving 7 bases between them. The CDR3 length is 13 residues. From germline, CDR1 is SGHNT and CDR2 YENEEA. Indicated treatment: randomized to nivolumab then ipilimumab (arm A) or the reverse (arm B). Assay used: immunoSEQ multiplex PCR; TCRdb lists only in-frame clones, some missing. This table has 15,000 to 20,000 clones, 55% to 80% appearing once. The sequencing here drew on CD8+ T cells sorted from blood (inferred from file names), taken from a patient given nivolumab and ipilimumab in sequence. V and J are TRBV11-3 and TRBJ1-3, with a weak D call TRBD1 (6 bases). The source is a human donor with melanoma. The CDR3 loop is CASSFGGGNTIYF. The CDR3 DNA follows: TGTGCCAGCAGCTTTGGGGGCGGAAACACCATATATTTT.